This T cell receptor beta chain is drawn from a study of PD-L1 blockade in urothelial cancer. As for the study in general: Atezolizumab, begun by patients at some point between 2012 and 2014, was given at 1,200 mg intravenously every 3 weeks. Before enrollment, 0 to 3 chemotherapy regimens had been given to patients. Blood samples had a median of 141,255 T cells.

Described time point: peripheral blood 6 weeks after treatment start. Profiled with immunoSEQ multiplex PCR; TCRdb holds only in-frame clones, not every one. The table includes tens of thousands of clones, 91% detected once. From germline, CDR1 is SGHTA and CDR2 FQGTGA. V dropped 5 bases and J dropped 1 base, with 17 bases sitting between them. The CDR3 is made up of 16 amino acids. This sequence joins TRBV7-3 and TRBJ1-2; no reliable D call. This TCR derives from a woman in her sixties with urothelial cancer. The specimen comprised PBMCs, sampled around atezolizumab (anti-PD-L1) treatment. The CDR3 loop reads CASSPHAGRFNYGYTF. In DNA, the CDR3 is TGTGCCAGCAGCCCGCACGCGGGGAGGTTTAACTATGGCTACACCTTC.